This entry concerns a single T cell receptor (beta chain). The data were taken from a study of monozygotic twins with inflammatory bowel disease. There were roughly 3,200 ng of total RNA used for each TCR library. Generation of cDNA took place in eight separate reactions per sample. TCRdb re-analyzed the 5' RACE reads; it lists each CDR3 protein once, without DNA. Its table lists approximately 400,000 distinct CDR3 sequences. This TCR was sampled from a human donor with ulcerative colitis or Crohn's disease, or a healthy co-twin of an affected twin (not recorded which). The material sequenced was blood.

The chain's CDR3 is CASSLAPGWDTEAFF. V and J are TRBV7-8 and TRBJ1-1. Germline-derived CDR1 and CDR2 are SGHVS and FQNEAQ. The CDR3 spans 15 residues.